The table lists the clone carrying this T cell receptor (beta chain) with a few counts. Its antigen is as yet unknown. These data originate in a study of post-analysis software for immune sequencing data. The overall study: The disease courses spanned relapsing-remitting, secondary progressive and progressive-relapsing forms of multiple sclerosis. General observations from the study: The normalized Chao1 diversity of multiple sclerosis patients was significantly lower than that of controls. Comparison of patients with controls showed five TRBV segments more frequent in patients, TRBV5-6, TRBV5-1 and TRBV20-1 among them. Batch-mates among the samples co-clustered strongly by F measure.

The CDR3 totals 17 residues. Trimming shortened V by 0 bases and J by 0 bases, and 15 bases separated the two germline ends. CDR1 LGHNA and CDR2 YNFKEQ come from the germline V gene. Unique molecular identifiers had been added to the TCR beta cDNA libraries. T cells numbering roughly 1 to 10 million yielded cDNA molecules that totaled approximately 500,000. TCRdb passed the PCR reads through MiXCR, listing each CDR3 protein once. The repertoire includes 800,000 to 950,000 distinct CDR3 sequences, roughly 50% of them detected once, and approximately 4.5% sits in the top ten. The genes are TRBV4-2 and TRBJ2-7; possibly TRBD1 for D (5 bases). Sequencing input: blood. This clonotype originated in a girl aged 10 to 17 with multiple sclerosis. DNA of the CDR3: TGTGCCAGCAGCCAAGATCCGGGCAGGGCCCGCTCCTACGAGCAGTACTTC. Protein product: CASSQDPGRARSYEQYF.